This TCR beta chain was identified in a study of identical twins. Each CDR3 protein is one row after TCRdb ran MiXCR on the 5' RACE reads. The repertoire consists of around 1.7 million distinct CDR3 sequences, with roughly a third occurring once and the leading ten covering approximately 0.29%. The germline V gene has CDR1 SQVTM and CDR2 ANQGSEA. The CDR3 runs 14 residues. V was clipped by 5 bases and J by 6 bases; unmatched bases: 11. This chain joins TRBV29-1 and TRBJ2-7; TRBD1 matches 9 bases. The specimen was cord blood. The source is a newborn girl in good health. CDR3 sequence (DNA): TGCAGCGTTCAAAGGCGGGACAGGGTTTCCGAGCAGTACTTC. This translates into CSVQRRDRVSEQYF.